The rows below give T cell receptor beta chains drawn from one sample of a study of cytomegalovirus exposure and HLA in healthy donors. Only in-frame clones appear in the TCRdb table, and some are missing; sequencing was by immunoSEQ multiplex PCR. The sample holds 120,000 or so clones, roughly four fifths seen once. Sequencing was performed on PBMCs. The receptors were gathered from a man aged 18 to 29 in good health and CMV-seronegative. Each CDR3 is given with its conserved first and last residue. D genes are given only for firm matches. Rows may omit the clone size; those that give it use once, few, many or a size class.

TRBV5-1	TRBJ1-6	-	few	TGCGCCAGCAGCCGACAGGCGTCCGGCTCCTATAATTCACCCCTCCACTTT	CASSRQASGSYNSPLHF
TRBV19	TRBJ1-1	-	-	TGTGCCAGTAGTCCCCGACAGCAACCGGACACTGAAGCTTTCTTT	CASSPRQQPDTEAFF
TRBV5-1	TRBJ2-7	-	-	TGCGCCAGCAGCGCGATGCCCGGGACTCGAAACTCCTACGAGCAGTACTTC	CASSAMPGTRNSYEQYF
TRBV11-2	TRBJ2-5	-	-	TGTGCCAGCAGCATCACGGGGGGAAGGGGGCAAGAGACCCAGTACTTC	CASSITGGRGQETQYF
TRBV9	TRBJ2-7	-	-	TGTGCCAGCAGCGGGGGGGCTAGCGGCTACGAGCAGTACTTC	CASSGGASGYEQYF
TRBV18	TRBJ1-2	TRBD1	-	TGTGCCAGCTCACCGGGGACAGGGAATGGCTACACCTTC	CASSPGTGNGYTF
TRBV23-1	TRBJ2-1	TRBD2	few	TGCGCCAGCACGACTAGCGGGGGTGAAAACAATGAGCAGTTCTTC	CASTTSGGENNEQFF
TRBV6-1	TRBJ1-2	-	-	TGTGCCAGCAGTCCCAGGGGAGTGGGGGGCTACACCTTC	CASSPRGVGGYTF
TRBV7-2	TRBJ2-7	TRBD2	once	TGTGCCAGCAGCTCTGGGACTAGCGGGGCTTCCTACGAGCAGTACTTC	CASSSGTSGASYEQYF
TRBV18	TRBJ1-5	TRBD1	-	TGTGCCAGCTCACGACAGGGGAGGATGAGCAATCAGCCCCAGCATTTT	CASSRQGRMSNQPQHF
TRBV11-1	TRBJ1-6	-	-	TGTGCCAGCGGGGGGGACTATAATTCACCCCTCCACTTT	CASGGDYNSPLHF
TRBV19	TRBJ1-2	-	-	TGTGCCAGTAGTACCTTCTATGGCTACACCTTC	CASSTFYGYTF
TRBV2	TRBJ2-2	TRBD1	-	TGTGCCAGCACCCGGACAGGGGCCCGCGAGACCGGGGAGCTGTTTTTT	CASTRTGARETGELFF
TRBV11-2	TRBJ1-2	TRBD1	-	TGTGCCAGCAGCTTCGCCGGGACAGGGAATGGCTACACCTTC	CASSFAGTGNGYTF
TRBV5-6	TRBJ1-6	-	once	TGTGCCAGCAGCCGCCAGGGACCCCTCCACTTT	CASSRQGPLHF
TRBV19	TRBJ1-5	-	few	TGTGCCAGTAGTATAGGGGGCTGGGATCAGCCCCAGCATTTT	CASSIGGWDQPQHF
TRBV19	TRBJ1-2	-	few	TGTGCCAGTATCACTTCGTCCCGAACCCAATATGGCTACACCTTC	CASITSSRTQYGYTF
TRBV19	TRBJ1-5	-	-	TGTGCCAGTAGTATAGGAGGGACTGGCTATCAGCCCCAGCATTTT	CASSIGGTGYQPQHF
TRBV4-2	TRBJ2-1	-	-	TGTGCCAGCAGCCTAAGAGGGGGTGCTTCAAACAATGAGCAGTTCTTC	CASSLRGGASNNEQFF